The 26 T cell receptor beta chains reported below all come from one sample, sequenced in a study of shared clonotypes between healthy human individuals. TCRdb's copy holds only in-frame clones and misses some; the assay was immunoSEQ multiplex PCR. The sample has 180,000 or so clones, roughly 93% seen once. The specimen was naive CD4+ T cells sorted from blood. Documented subset: CD45RA+ positively selected. The receptors shown here come from a woman in her thirties in good health.

The rearrangement joins TRBV6-6 to TRBJ2-7; D is uncertain. The V end lost 6 bases, the J end lost 2 bases, and 17 bases lay between the germline ends. Per the germline V gene, CDR1 is MNHNY and CDR2 is SVGAGI (reference sequence). CDR3 length: 15 residues. The CDR3: CASSPVVFSAYEQYF. The CDR3 bases are TGTGCCAGCAGCCCTGTTGTTTTCAGTGCCTACGAGCAGTACTTC.

The chain is built from TRBV6-1 and TRBJ1-2; TRBD1 is a possible D gene (5 bases). Per germline, CDR1 MNHNS and CDR2 SASEGT. Trimming removed 2 bases at V and 4 bases at J, with 8 bases between. This CDR3 region has 13 residues. The CDR3 protein is CASSERGGYGYTF. CDR3 DNA: TGTGCCAGCAGTGAACGGGGGGGCTATGGCTACACCTTC.

The rearrangement joins TRBV28 to TRBJ1-2; perhaps TRBD1 as D (5 bases). Germline assignment: CDR1 MDHEN and CDR2 SYDVKM. Trimming left V 4 bases short and J 8 bases short, with 11 bases between. The CDR3 spans 12 residues. This CDR3 reads CASSSRVRGYTF. The CDR3 region has the DNA TGTGCCAGCAGTTCCAGGGTTCGGGGCTACACCTTC.

V usage is TRBV28 and J usage is TRBJ2-2, with D unresolved. Trimming removed 6 bases at V and 2 bases at J, with 13 bases between. CDR1 MDHEN and CDR2 SYDVKM come from the germline V gene. The CDR3 consists of 15 residues. For the CDR3, the DNA is TGTGCCAGCAGCCCGGGCGCCCCCAACACCGGGGAGCTGTTTTTT. Protein product: CASSPGAPNTGELFF.

CDR3 coding DNA: TGTGCCAGCATTACATTTGCAGGGGGCACTGAAGCTTTCTTT. Translated: CASITFAGGTEAFF. The chain uses TRBV28 and TRBJ1-1; 7 bases line up with TRBD1. The germline V gene encodes CDR1 MDHEN and CDR2 SYDVKM. The CDR3 consists of 14 residues. Trimming cost V 7 bases and J 4 bases; bases outside gene matches: 9.

V and J are TRBV28 and TRBJ1-5; D remains unclear. Trimming left V 4 bases short and J 4 bases short, with 11 bases between. The CDR3 is made up of 14 amino acids. From germline, CDR1 is MDHEN and CDR2 SYDVKM. CDR3 in amino acids: CASSSRVSNQPQHF. The CDR3 DNA is TGTGCCAGCAGTTCCCGGGTTTCAAATCAGCCCCAGCATTTT.

The V and J genes are TRBV7-8 and TRBJ2-7; 7 positions agree with TRBD2. This CDR3 contains 18 residues. The germline CDR1 and CDR2 sequences are SGHVS and FQNEAQ. J gave up 0 bases and V 5 bases, and 16 bases lay outside the gene matches. The chain's CDR3 is CASSLDGGSLAFSYEQYF. The CDR3 region has the DNA TGTGCCAGCAGCCTAGACGGCGGGAGTCTTGCCTTCTCCTACGAGCAGTACTTC.

This sequence joins TRBV10-3 and TRBJ1-5, with 7 nucleotides matching TRBD1. After removal of 6 bases from V and 3 bases from J, the junction contained 5 bases not matched to a gene. This CDR3 has 14 amino acids. Germline CDR1 is ENHRY and CDR2 is SYGVKD. DNA for the CDR3: TGTGCCATCAGCCGGGACAGCAACAATCAGCCCCAGCATTTT. Its translation is CAISRDSNNQPQHF.

The chain combines TRBV18 with TRBJ1-2, with D maybe TRBD1 (5 bases). CDR3 size: 15 residues. Germline assignment: CDR1 KGHSH and CDR2 LQKENI. Trimming took off 1 base at V and 5 bases at J, with 14 bases between the two ends. The CDR3 DNA reads as TGTGCCAGCTCACCACGGCCGTTTCAGGGATATGGCTACACCTTC. It yields the protein CASSPRPFQGYGYTF. Full variable domain (missing parts from reference TRBV18 and TRBJ1-2): NAGVMQNPRHLVRRRGQEARLRCSPMKGHSHVYWYRQLPEEGLKFMVYLQKENIIDESGMPKERFSAEFPKEGPSILRIQQVVRGDSAAYFCASSPRPFQGYGYTFGSGTRLTVV.

The chain couples TRBV18 to TRBJ2-7; 9 bases match TRBD1. CDR3 length: 16 amino acids. V trimming: 1 base; J trimming: 5 bases; junction bases outside the gene matches: 9. From germline, CDR1 is KGHSH and CDR2 LQKENI. In nucleotides, the CDR3 is TGTGCCAGCTCACCACTAGGACAGGGGAATTCGGACGAGCAGTACTTC. This sequence encodes CASSPLGQGNSDEQYF. Combining the CDR3 with reference TRBV18 and TRBJ2-7 gives the whole variable domain NAGVMQNPRHLVRRRGQEARLRCSPMKGHSHVYWYRQLPEEGLKFMVYLQKENIIDESGMPKERFSAEFPKEGPSILRIQQVVRGDSAAYFCASSPLGQGNSDEQYFGPGTRLTVT.

CDR3 protein: CASSRGWAEGNTIYF. The CDR3 coding sequence is TGTGCCAGCAGCCGCGGTTGGGCGGAAGGAAACACCATATATTTT. The chain recombines TRBV6-1 with TRBJ1-3; the D is unclear. Germline CDR1 reads MNHNS; CDR2 reads SASEGT. The CDR3 runs to 15 residues. Between the trimmed V and J ends, which lost 6 bases and 4 bases, there was a span of 16 bases.

This clone has only a few counts. The chain combines TRBV5-1 with TRBJ2-7; 9 nucleotides match TRBD2. Germline V gene data show CDR1 as SGHRS and CDR2 as YFSETQ. Germline trimming cut 3 bases from V and 6 bases from J; bases unmatched to any gene: 7. The CDR3 runs to 14 residues. The CDR3 sequence: CASSYGLAQAEQYF. As DNA, the CDR3 is TGCGCCAGCAGCTACGGACTAGCGCAAGCCGAGCAGTACTTC.

The V and J genes are TRBV19 and TRBJ1-1; D uncertain. From germline, CDR1 is LNHDA and CDR2 SQIVND (reference sequence). V lost 8 bases and J 1 base, leaving 17 bases between the germline ends. This CDR3 contains 15 residues. The chain's CDR3 is CASRGLGGPNTEAFF. The CDR3 DNA reads TGTGCCAGTCGCGGGTTGGGTGGACCGAACACTGAAGCTTTCTTT.

The chain carries TRBV30 and TRBJ1-5; tentative D call: TRBD1 (6 bases). The CDR3 has 14 residues. V shed 0 bases and J shed 5 bases, with 11 bases lying between them. Germline assignment: CDR1 GTSNPN and CDR2 SVGIG (reference sequence). The CDR3: CAWSVQGGDQPQHF. Here the CDR3 DNA reads TGTGCCTGGAGTGTACAAGGGGGAGATCAGCCCCAGCATTTT.

This clone appeared once. The chain employs TRBV19 and TRBJ2-5, with 11 bases that match TRBD2. The V gene end was trimmed by 7 bases and the J gene end by 2 bases; junction bases not matched to a gene: 9. The CDR3 runs to 16 residues. CDR1 is LNHDA and CDR2 is SQIVND in the germline V gene (reference sequence). The CDR3 loop reads CASKLRLAGPQETQYF. Written as DNA, the CDR3 is TGTGCCAGTAAACTTAGACTAGCGGGGCCTCAAGAGACCCAGTACTTC.

J is TRBJ2-7 and V is TRBV27; TRBD2 matches at 7 bases. The CDR3 is 19 residues long. CDR1 is MNHEY, CDR2 SMNVEV, per germline (reference sequence). The V gene end was trimmed by 5 bases and the J gene end by 5 bases; junction bases not matched to a gene: 24. The CDR3: CASSPSWARERMIRNEQYF. The CDR3 region has the DNA TGTGCCAGCAGTCCCTCTTGGGCGCGGGAGCGCATGATTCGTAACGAGCAGTACTTC.

The rearrangement uses TRBV7-9 and TRBJ2-3; 10 positions agree with TRBD2. This CDR3 is 17 amino acids long. Germline V lookup: CDR1 SEHNR, CDR2 FQNEAQ (reference sequence). Trimming removed 0 bases from V and 5 bases from J; junction bases left unmatched: 8. CDR3 amino acids: CASSLAGIAGGGDTQYF. Here the CDR3 DNA reads TGTGCCAGCAGCTTAGCGGGAATAGCGGGAGGAGGAGATACGCAGTATTTT.

The chain carries TRBV5-4 and TRBJ2-7; 7 nucleotides align to TRBD1. V was pared by 2 bases and J by 4 bases, with 9 bases of the junction left unmatched. The CDR3 length is 15 residues. Germline V gene data show CDR1 as SGHNT and CDR2 as YYREEE (reference sequence). The CDR3 region is CASSFSQGVSYEQYF. For the CDR3, the DNA is TGTGCCAGCAGCTTCTCTCAGGGGGTTTCTTACGAGCAGTACTTC.

The CDR3 here is CASSYGTGGVKGMNTEAFF. The DNA of the CDR3 is TGTGCCAGCAGCTACGGGACAGGGGGAGTAAAAGGCATGAACACTGAAGCTTTCTTT. The chain joins TRBV7-9 to TRBJ1-1; 11 bases agree with TRBD1. Germline V lookup: CDR1 SEHNR, CDR2 FQNEAQ (reference sequence). The V segment lost 4 bases and the J segment 0 bases; nucleotides outside the gene matches: 13. The CDR3 consists of 19 residues.

J is TRBJ2-7 and V is TRBV19, with D possibly TRBD1 on 6 matching bases. Germline V gene data show CDR1 as LNHDA and CDR2 as SQIVND (reference sequence). The V gene lost 3 bases and the J gene lost 2 bases, with 11 bases spanning the gap. The CDR3 runs 14 residues. The CDR3: CASSIKTGPYEQYF. CDR3 nucleotides: TGTGCCAGTAGTATCAAAACAGGGCCCTACGAGCAGTACTTC.

The rearrangement joins TRBV30 to TRBJ1-5, with D possibly matching TRBD1 (5 bases). The V end was cut by 2 bases, the J end by 6 bases, with 11 bases between. The CDR3 loop spans 13 amino acids. Germline CDR1 reads GTSNPN; CDR2 reads SVGIG (reference sequence). CDR3 bases: TGTGCCTGGAGTTGGAGGGGCGGTCAGCCCCAGCATTTT. Amino acids: CAWSWRGGQPQHF.

The J gene is TRBJ1-2, the V gene TRBV18, with 10 bases aligning to TRBD1. The CDR3 is 16 residues long. The junction had 8 bases not matched to a gene; V was cut back by 3 bases and J by 4 bases. CDR1 is KGHSH and CDR2 is LQKENI in the germline V gene. CDR3: CASSPLETGGIYGYTF. CDR3 in DNA: TGTGCCAGCTCACCGCTGGAGACAGGGGGCATCTATGGCTACACCTTC. Supplemented by reference TRBV18 and TRBJ1-2, the full variable domain reads NAGVMQNPRHLVRRRGQEARLRCSPMKGHSHVYWYRQLPEEGLKFMVYLQKENIIDESGMPKERFSAEFPKEGPSILRIQQVVRGDSAAYFCASSPLETGGIYGYTFGSGTRLTVV.

This rearrangement joins TRBV10-3 to TRBJ2-7; 8 bases align to TRBD1. With 7 bases clipped from V and 5 bases from J, the junction kept 10 bases outside the gene matches. The CDR3 runs 14 residues. Germline-derived CDR1 and CDR2 are ENHRY and SYGVKD. This chain's CDR3 is CAINARGQADEQYF. In DNA form, the CDR3 reads TGTGCCATCAACGCACGGGGACAGGCCGACGAGCAGTACTTC.

This chain connects TRBV19 to TRBJ2-7, with unresolved D. Germline V gives CDR1 LNHDA, CDR2 SQIVND (reference sequence). Trimming took off 6 bases at V and 7 bases at J, with 10 bases between the two ends. There are 11 residues in the CDR3. The CDR3 nucleotides are TGTGCCAGTAGCGGCTTGAGTGAGCAGTACTTC. It encodes CASSGLSEQYF.

V and J are TRBV5-1 and TRBJ2-1, with 7 bases identical to TRBD2. With 4 bases clipped from V and 8 bases from J, the junction kept 6 bases outside the gene matches. From germline, CDR1 is SGHRS and CDR2 YFSETQ. There are 13 residues in the CDR3. In DNA, the CDR3 is TGCGCCAGCAGCCGCGGGAGAAGGGATGAGCAGTTCTTC. Translated: CASSRGRRDEQFF.

This chain uses TRBV2 with TRBJ1-2, with D possibly matching TRBD1 (6 bases). The CDR3 is 13 amino acids. Trimming removed 6 bases at V and 5 bases at J, with 13 bases between. Germline CDR1 is SNHLY and CDR2 is FYNNEI. This CDR3 reads CASSIQGVYGYTF. The DNA for the CDR3 is TGTGCCAGCAGCATACAGGGTGTGTATGGCTACACCTTC.